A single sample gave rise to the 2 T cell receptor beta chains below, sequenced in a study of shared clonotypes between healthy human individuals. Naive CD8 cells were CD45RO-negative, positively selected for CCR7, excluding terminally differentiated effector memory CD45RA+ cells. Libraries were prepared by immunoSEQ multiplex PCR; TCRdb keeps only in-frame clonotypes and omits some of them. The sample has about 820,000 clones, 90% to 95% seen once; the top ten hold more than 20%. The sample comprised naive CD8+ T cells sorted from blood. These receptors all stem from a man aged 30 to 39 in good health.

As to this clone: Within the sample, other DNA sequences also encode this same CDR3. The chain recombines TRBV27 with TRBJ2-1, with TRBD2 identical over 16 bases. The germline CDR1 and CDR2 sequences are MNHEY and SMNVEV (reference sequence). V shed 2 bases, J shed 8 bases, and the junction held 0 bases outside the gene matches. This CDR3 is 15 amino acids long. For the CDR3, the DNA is TGTGCCAGCAGTTTAGGGACTAGCGGGAGGGATGAGCAGTTCTTC. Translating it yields CASSLGTSGRDEQFF.

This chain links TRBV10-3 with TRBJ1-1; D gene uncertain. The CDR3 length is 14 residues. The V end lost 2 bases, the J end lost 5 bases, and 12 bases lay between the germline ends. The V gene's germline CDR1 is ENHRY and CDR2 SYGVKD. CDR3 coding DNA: TGTGCCATCAGTGAGCCCATTGGGGATACTGAAGCTTTCTTT. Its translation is CAISEPIGDTEAFF.